The 13 T cell receptor beta chains presented below share a single source sample, sequenced in a study of blood T cell repertoires in COVID-19. Produced via immunoSEQ multiplex PCR; TCRdb's table is partial and in-frame only. The table shows roughly 120,000 clones, with around 88% occurring only once. Sequenced material: peripheral blood. The receptor source for this set is a woman aged 45-65 years with active or convalescent COVID-19.

CDR3 coding DNA: TGCGCCAGCAGGGCGGACATCCTAAACGAGCAGTACTTC. Translating gives CASRADILNEQYF. The gene calls are TRBV5-1 and TRBJ2-7; D is possibly TRBD1 (5 bases). CDR1 SGHRS and CDR2 YFSETQ come from the germline V gene. Trimming took off 5 bases at V and 5 bases at J, with 14 bases between the two ends. This CDR3 has 13 amino acids.

The CDR3 bases are TGTGCCAGCAGCGCTACCGGGACAGGGCTCTATGGCTACACCTTC. It yields the protein CASSATGTGLYGYTF. J is TRBJ1-2 and V is TRBV6-4, with 9 bases lining up with TRBD1. J gave up 4 bases and V 6 bases, and 9 bases lay outside the gene matches. Germline V gene data show CDR1 as MRHNA and CDR2 as SNTAGT. The CDR3 has 15 amino acids.

The J gene is TRBJ2-7, the V gene TRBV9; TRBD2 is a possible D gene (5 bases). Trimming cost V 1 base and J 4 bases, with 9 bases left between them. The CDR3 has 13 amino acids. Germline V gene sequence: CDR1 SGDLS, CDR2 YYNGEE. The chain's CDR3 is CASSVNSGYEQYF. CDR3 DNA: TGTGCCAGCAGCGTAAACTCGGGATACGAGCAGTACTTC.

J is TRBJ2-3 and V is TRBV7-3; D is possibly TRBD1 (5 bases). CDR1 SGHTA and CDR2 FQGTGA come from the germline V gene. Between the trimmed V and J ends, which lost 1 base and 5 bases, there was a span of 13 bases. The CDR3 contains 15 residues. The CDR3 DNA sequence: TGTGCCAGCAGCTTAAAAGGGGCGCCATTAGATACGCAGTATTTT. It is translated as CASSLKGAPLDTQYF.

The V gene is TRBV3-1 (or the pseudogene TRBV3-2), the J gene TRBJ2-2; the D is unclear. Trimming cost V 6 bases and J 6 bases, with 11 bases left between them. This CDR3 is built from 13 residues. Germline CDR1 and CDR2: LGHDT and YNNKEL (reference sequence). CDR3 amino acids: CASRSGSPGELFF. The CDR3 DNA reads as TGTGCCAGCAGATCCGGGTCGCCCGGGGAGCTGTTTTTT.

This rearrangement joins TRBV19 to TRBJ1-2; 10 nucleotides agree with TRBD1. Trimming at V came to 2 bases and at J to 2 bases, leaving 5 bases not matched to a gene. There are 16 residues in the CDR3. Germline values: CDR1 LNHDA, CDR2 SQIVND (reference sequence). CDR3 DNA: TGTGCCAGTAGTATATTTCGGACAGGGGGGAACTATGGCTACACCTTC. Its translation is CASSIFRTGGNYGYTF.

CDR3 DNA sequence: TGTGCCAGCAGGGTGACAGGGGCGTTAGACTACACCTTC. This encodes CASRVTGALDYTF. This sequence joins TRBV6-5 and TRBJ1-2, with 8 nucleotides matching TRBD1. The germline CDR1 and CDR2 sequences are MNHEY and SVGAGI. The CDR3 covers 13 residues. With 6 bases clipped from V and 10 bases from J, the junction kept 10 bases outside the gene matches.

J is TRBJ2-2 and V is TRBV28; maybe TRBD2 (7 bases). Germline values: CDR1 MDHEN, CDR2 SYDVKM. This CDR3 has 15 amino acids. Trimming removed 3 bases at V and 4 bases at J, with 12 bases between. This CDR3 reads CASSFGGRVTGELFF. The CDR3 DNA sequence: TGTGCCAGCAGTTTCGGGGGGCGGGTCACCGGGGAGCTGTTTTTT.

This clone has only one observation. The chain combines TRBV27 with TRBJ1-2; weak D call: TRBD1 (6 bases). Germline CDR1 reads MNHEY; CDR2 reads SMNVEV (reference sequence). The CDR3 has 14 amino acids. V dropped 6 bases and J dropped 4 bases, with 15 bases sitting between them. CDR3 region: CASSPQTGPYGYTF. CDR3 DNA sequence: TGTGCCAGCAGCCCTCAGACAGGACCCTATGGCTACACCTTC.

The gene calls are TRBV24-1 and TRBJ2-2, with 7 bases matching TRBD2. CDR3 length: 17 amino acids. Unmatched junction bases numbered 12, after V lost 3 bases and J lost 6 bases. Germline CDR1 and CDR2: KGHDR and SFDVKD. The CDR3 loop reads CATSDHRVRERAGELFF. The CDR3 nucleotides read TGTGCCACCAGTGATCATCGGGTGCGGGAGAGGGCCGGGGAGCTGTTTTTT.

This clone was observed a single time. The chain combines TRBV6-1 with TRBJ2-4; TRBD1 aligns across 7 bases. Germline V gene sequence: CDR1 MNHNS, CDR2 SASEGT. This CDR3 is built from 16 residues. Germline trimming cut 0 bases from V and 12 bases from J; bases unmatched to any gene: 14. The CDR3 DNA sequence: TGTGCCAGCAGTGAAGCTATGGGACAGACTTTTAGGGGTCAGTACTTC. It codes for CASSEAMGQTFRGQYF.

The chain couples TRBV27 to TRBJ2-7; D possibly corresponds to TRBD2 (6 bases). The germline V gene encodes CDR1 MNHEY and CDR2 SMNVEV (reference sequence). Trimming took 6 bases from V and 0 from J, leaving 12 bases between them. The length of the CDR3 is 14 residues. CDR3 protein: CASRRDVYSYEQYF. CDR3 coding DNA: TGTGCCAGCAGGCGGGACGTCTACTCCTACGAGCAGTACTTC.

The chain recombines TRBV7-3 with TRBJ1-1; D gene unclear. The CDR3 length is 13 residues. The germline V gene encodes CDR1 SGHTA and CDR2 FQGTGA. V lost 1 base and J lost 7, with 10 bases in between. CDR3 residues: CASSLKGGLEAFF. The CDR3 bases are TGTGCCAGCAGCTTAAAAGGCGGGCTTGAAGCTTTCTTT.